This TCR beta chain was recorded in a study of blood T cell repertoires in COVID-19. The length of the CDR3 is 19 residues. CDR1 is SGHVS and CDR2 is FNYEAQ in the germline V gene. Trimming removed 5 bases from V and 0 bases from J; junction bases left unmatched: 14. Using immunoSEQ multiplex PCR, the repertoire was profiled, and TCRdb retains in-frame clones only, with some absent. The table includes some 100,000 clones, 85% to 90% detected once. Sequencing input: peripheral blood. The sequence was obtained from a human donor with active COVID-19. The donor label of this sample is uncertain. V usage is TRBV7-6 and J usage is TRBJ2-3; 10 bases map to TRBD2. As DNA, the CDR3 is TGTGCCAGCAGCGAAACTAAATTACTAGCGGGGAGTAGCACAGATACGCAGTATTTT. As protein: CASSETKLLAGSSTDTQYF.